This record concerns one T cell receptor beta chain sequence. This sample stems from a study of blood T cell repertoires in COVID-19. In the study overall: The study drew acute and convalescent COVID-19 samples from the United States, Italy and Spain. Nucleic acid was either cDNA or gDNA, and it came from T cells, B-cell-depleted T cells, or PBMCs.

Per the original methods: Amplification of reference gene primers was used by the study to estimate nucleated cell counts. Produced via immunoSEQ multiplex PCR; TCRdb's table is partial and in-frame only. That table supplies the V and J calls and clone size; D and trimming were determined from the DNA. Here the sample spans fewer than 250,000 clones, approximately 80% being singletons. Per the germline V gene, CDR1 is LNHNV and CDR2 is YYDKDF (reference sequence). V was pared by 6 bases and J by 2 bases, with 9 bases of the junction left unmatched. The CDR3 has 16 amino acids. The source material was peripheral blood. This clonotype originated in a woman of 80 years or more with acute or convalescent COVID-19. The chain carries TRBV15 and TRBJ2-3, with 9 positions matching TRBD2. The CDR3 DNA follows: TGTGCCACCAGACGCCGGATAGCGGGAGACACAGATACGCAGTATTTT. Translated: CATRRRIAGDTDTQYF.